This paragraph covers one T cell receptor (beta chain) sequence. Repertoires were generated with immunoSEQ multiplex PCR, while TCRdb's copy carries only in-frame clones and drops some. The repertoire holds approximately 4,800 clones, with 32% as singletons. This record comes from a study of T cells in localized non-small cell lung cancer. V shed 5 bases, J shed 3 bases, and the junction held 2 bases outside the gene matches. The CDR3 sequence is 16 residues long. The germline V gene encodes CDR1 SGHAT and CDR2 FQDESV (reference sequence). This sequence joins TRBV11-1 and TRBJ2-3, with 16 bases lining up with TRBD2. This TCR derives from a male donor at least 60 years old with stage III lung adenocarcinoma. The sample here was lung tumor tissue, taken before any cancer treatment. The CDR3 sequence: CASSPGLAGGTDTQYF. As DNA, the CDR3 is TGTGCCAGCAGCCCGGGACTAGCGGGGGGGACAGATACGCAGTATTTT.